This is a list of T cell receptor beta chains from one sample in a study of HIV-infected patients and healthy controls. MiXCR, run by TCRdb on the 5' RACE reads, gives a single entry per CDR3 protein. The sample lists roughly 18,000 distinct CDR3 sequences, approximately 10% seen once, with over 5% in the top ten. The sequencing input was blood. The origin of the receptors is an adult in good health. The CDR3 runs from the conserved cysteine through the conserved F or W. The D gene is left open where the match is weak. Clone size appears in some rows only: once, few, many, or a class for an expanded clone.

TGTGCCTGGAAACAGGGTAATACTGAAGCTTTCTTT,CAWKQGNTEAFF,TRBV30,.,TRBJ1-1,.
TGTGCCAGTAGTATTCACAGGGGGACTGAAGCTTTCTTT,CASSIHRGTEAFF,TRBV19,many,TRBJ1-1,TRBD1
TGCAGCGTTGAAGATCGACTAGCGGGGCCCACAGATACGCAGTATTTT,CSVEDRLAGPTDTQYF,TRBV29-1,many,TRBJ2-3,TRBD2
TGCAGTGCTATCCGGGACAGACCCTACGAGCAGTACTTC,CSAIRDRPYEQYF,TRBV20-1,many,TRBJ2-7,TRBD1
TGCAGCGCTCTTCCGGGTTCAATGAACACTGAAGCTTTCTTT,CSALPGSMNTEAFF,TRBV29-1,few,TRBJ1-1,.
TGTGCCAGCAGCTTACAGGGGCTCGGGAGGATGAGTGAGCAGTTCTTC,CASSLQGLGRMSEQFF,TRBV7-2,.,TRBJ2-1,.
TGCGCCAGCAGCCAAGAGGGCGGGAGAATCACCGGGGAGCTGTTTTTT,CASSQEGGRITGELFF,TRBV4-1,.,TRBJ2-2,TRBD2
TGTGCCAGCAGCTTAGTTGCAGGGGTGAACACTGAAGCTTTCTTT,CASSLVAGVNTEAFF,TRBV7-2,few,TRBJ1-1,.
TGTGCCAGCAGCTCGGGACAGGGGGATGTTTATGGGCAGCCCCAGCATTTT,CASSSGQGDVYGQPQHF,TRBV7-9,medium-sized,TRBJ1-5,TRBD1
TGTGCCAGCAGTTTAAGGGGACAGGTTTATACTAATACGCAGTATTTT,CASSLRGQVYTNTQYF,TRBV27,medium-sized,TRBJ2-3,TRBD1
TGTGCCAGCAGTCGGGAGCTATCTGGGGCCAACGTCCTGACTTTC,CASSRELSGANVLTF,TRBV6-5,medium-sized,TRBJ2-6,.
TGTGCCAGCAGTCCGAACAGGGGGCGCGGTGGCTACACCTTC,CASSPNRGRGGYTF,TRBV12-3/TRBV12-4,few,TRBJ1-2,TRBD1
TGTGCCAGCAGTTTAAATTTACAGGGGAATCAGCCCCAGCATTTT,CASSLNLQGNQPQHF,TRBV12-3/TRBV12-4,few,TRBJ1-5,TRBD1
TGTGCCAGCAGCGTAGGCCCCAGGAACACTGAAGCTTTCTTT,CASSVGPRNTEAFF,TRBV9,many,TRBJ1-1,.
TGTGCCAGTTCAGGGGTAGGGAACTATGGCTACACCTTC,CASSGVGNYGYTF,TRBV6-1,many,TRBJ1-2,.
TGTGCCACCAGTGATGAACGACTAGCGGGAGGGGCAGATACGCAGTATTTT,CATSDERLAGGADTQYF,TRBV24-1,many,TRBJ2-3,TRBD2
TGCGCCAGCAGCCTCCAAAATAGACAGGGAGTTGATGAGCAGTTCTTC,CASSLQNRQGVDEQFF,TRBV5-1,many,TRBJ2-1,TRBD1
TGTGCCAGCAGTTCCCCACTAGGGAGCACAGATACGCAGTATTTT,CASSSPLGSTDTQYF,TRBV28,many,TRBJ2-3,.
TGTGCCAGCAGCGAGGGAGAAGCAGATACGCAGTATTTT,CASSEGEADTQYF,TRBV7-2,.,TRBJ2-3,.
TGTGCCAGCAGTTCTCCCAGCGGGAGGGCCGAGACCCAGTACTTC,CASSSPSGRAETQYF,TRBV28,many,TRBJ2-5,TRBD2
TGCAGCGGTCGGTTAACCGGGGAGCTGTTTTTT,CSGRLTGELFF,TRBV29-1,medium-sized,TRBJ2-2,.
TGTGCCTGGAATTGGAACGATACGCAGTATTTT,CAWNWNDTQYF,TRBV30,.,TRBJ2-3,.
TGCGCCAGCAGCCAACAGACTAGAGACAACAATGAGCAGTTCTTC,CASSQQTRDNNEQFF,TRBV4-1,.,TRBJ2-1,.
TGCAGTGCTAGAGACCCGCGCTCTGGAAACACCATATATTTT,CSARDPRSGNTIYF,TRBV20-1,few,TRBJ1-3,.
TGCAGCGTCCCGGGACTAGCGGGGGTCCACAATGAGCAGTTCTTC,CSVPGLAGVHNEQFF,TRBV29-1,many,TRBJ2-1,TRBD2
TGTGCCAGCAGTTCCTCGCAGGGTCCCTACAATGAGCAGTTCTTC,CASSSSQGPYNEQFF,TRBV27,.,TRBJ2-1,.
TGTGCCAGTACCGTAGCGGGGGAAACCTACAATGAGCAGTTCTTC,CASTVAGETYNEQFF,TRBV19,many,TRBJ2-1,TRBD2
TGTGCCAGCAGTCGGGACGATTCTAATGAAAAACTGTTTTTT,CASSRDDSNEKLFF,TRBV12-3/TRBV12-4,.,TRBJ1-4,.
TGCGCCAGCAGCCAAGGTCCCCGCCGGGGGGACACAGATACGCAGTATTTT,CASSQGPRRGDTDTQYF,TRBV4-1,.,TRBJ2-3,TRBD2
TGCAGTGCTAGATACCGGGACTGGAACCGCTTC,CSARYRDWNRF,TRBV20-1,many,TRBJ2-5,.
TGTGCCAGCAGCCTGCCGGGACTAGCGGGAGATACGCAGTATTTT,CASSLPGLAGDTQYF,TRBV5-8,few,TRBJ2-3,TRBD2
TGCAGCGCCGAACTAGCGGACAATGAGCAGTTCTTC,CSAELADNEQFF,TRBV29-1,many,TRBJ2-1,TRBD2
TGTGCCAGCAGCCAAGATCACAGGCCCCTCACTGAAGCTTTCTTT,CASSQDHRPLTEAFF,TRBV14,medium-sized,TRBJ1-1,.
TGTGCCAGCAGCCCGGTCAGCGGAGGCACAGATACGCAGTATTTT,CASSPVSGGTDTQYF,TRBV7-9,few,TRBJ2-3,.
TGTGCCAGCAGTCCCCGGACCGATGAGCAGTTCTTC,CASSPRTDEQFF,TRBV6-6,medium-sized,TRBJ2-1,.
TGTGCCAGCAGCCGCCTGGGCCAAGAGACCCAGTACTTC,CASSRLGQETQYF,TRBV7-8,few,TRBJ2-5,.
TGTGCCAGCAGTGAAAACGCCGGAGGGGCCAACGTCCTGACTTTC,CASSENAGGANVLTF,TRBV2,medium-sized,TRBJ2-6,.
TGTGCCAGCAGCACCACCCCTCTGGAGACCCAGTACTTC,CASSTTPLETQYF,TRBV3-1,many,TRBJ2-5,.
TGTGCCACCAGCAGCCCCGGGAGACTTACCAATGAGCAGTTCTTC,CATSSPGRLTNEQFF,TRBV15,few,TRBJ2-1,.
TGTGCCAGCAGCAACCGGACTAGCGATAGCACAGATACGCAGTATTTT,CASSNRTSDSTDTQYF,TRBV7-2,medium-sized,TRBJ2-3,TRBD2